The 30 T cell receptor beta chains presented below share a single source sample, sequenced in a study of TET2 disruption in CD19-targeted CAR T cells (dated by TCRdb to 2017 to 2018). Library generation was performed with the immunoSEQ multiplex PCR assay. TCRdb retrieved this table from immuneACCESS and kept in-frame rearrangements only. Not all clones are present; in checked studies, unresolved V genes account for under half, and no reason is known for the remainder. This sample's table carries some 430 clones. The top ten clonotypes cover 45% to 65% of the sample. The label giving this sample's treatment or condition can be read as: autologous CTL019 cells: CD19 CAR with 4-1BB and CD3 zeta domains. This material consisted of peripheral blood, taken from a patient treated with CD19 CAR T cells. The receptors shown here come from a man aged 70 or older with chronic lymphocytic leukemia.

Its frequency marks this clone as medium-sized. The read ends 3 residues shy of where the CDR3 ends; the end is completed using the germline J gene. The chain links TRBV10-3 to TRBJ2-7; possibly TRBD2 for D (5 bases). This CDR3 has 12 residues. The V end lost 2 bases, the J end lost 4 bases, and 6 bases lay between the germline ends. Germline V gene sequence: CDR1 ENHRY, CDR2 SYGVKD. The CDR3 sequence is CAISEEGYEQYF. The sequenced part of the CDR3 DNA is TGTGCCATCAGTGAGGAGGGTTACGAG.

This clone is medium-sized by frequency. With the read ending 3 residues before the CDR3 end, the germline J gene is used to fill in that end. This chain links TRBV7-6 with TRBJ2-7, with 7 bases fitting TRBD1. Trimming at V came to 1 base and at J to 2 bases, leaving 5 bases not matched to a gene. In germline, CDR1 is SGHVS, CDR2 FNYEAQ. The CDR3 extends over 15 amino acids. The CDR3 protein is CASSLGDSEAYEQYF. The part of the CDR3 DNA that was read is TGTGCCAGCAGCTTAGGGGACAGTGAAGCCTACGAG.

This clone shows up as medium-sized (0.01 to 0.1%) by frequency. The missing CDR3 end, 3 residues past where the read stops, is filled in from the germline J gene. The rearrangement uses TRBV4-1 and TRBJ2-4, with D perhaps given as TRBD1 or TRBD2 (5 bases each). The germline CDR1 and CDR2 sequences are MGHRA and YSYEKL. The V gene lost 4 bases and the J gene lost 3 bases, with 13 bases spanning the gap. The CDR3 loop spans 15 amino acids. The DNA read from the CDR3 is TGCGCCAGCAGCCGGCAGGGAGAGGACAAAAACATT. As protein: CASSRQGEDKNI. The whole CDR3 region reads CASSRQGEDKNIQYF.

This clone ranks as medium-sized (0.01 to 0.1%) in terms of frequency. Read data end 3 residues before the CDR3 end; the end is taken from the germline J gene. V usage is TRBV19 and J usage is TRBJ1-5; D might be TRBD1 (6 bases). Trimming left V 6 bases short and J 4 bases short, with 13 bases between. CDR3 length: 14 amino acids. Germline V gives CDR1 LNHDA, CDR2 SQIVND (reference sequence). The CDR3 sequence is CASRPTGGNQPQHF. CDR3 bases read: TGTGCCAGTAGACCGACAGGAGGGAATCAGCCC. Full variable domain (missing parts from reference TRBV19 and TRBJ1-5): DGGITQSPKYLFRKEGQNVTLSCEQNLNHDAMYWYRQDPGQGLRLIYYSQIVNDFQKGDIAEGYSVSREKKESFPLTVTSAQKNPTAFYLCASRPTGGNQPQHFGDGTRLSIL.

By frequency, this clone is large. The read ends 3 residues shy of where the CDR3 ends; the end is completed using the germline J gene. The J gene is TRBJ1-1, the V gene TRBV5-8, with D possibly TRBD1 on 5 matching bases. Trimming removed 0 bases at V and 3 bases at J, with 6 bases between. The length of the CDR3 is 13 residues. Germline lookup yields CDR1 SGHTS and CDR2 YDEGEE. The sequenced part of the CDR3 DNA is TGTGCCAGCAGCTTGGGAGGGGACACTGAA. This codes for CASSLGGDTE. The whole CDR3 region reads CASSLGGDTEAFF.

This clone is large by frequency. The DNA ends 3 residues before the CDR3 does, and the rest of the CDR3 is filled in from the germline J gene. The V call is TRBV7-2, the J call TRBJ1-1; TRBD1 agrees at 11 bases. After removal of 4 bases from V and 3 bases from J, the junction contained 4 bases not matched to a gene. CDR1 SGHTA and CDR2 FQGNSA come from the germline V gene. The CDR3 is made up of 15 amino acids. CDR3 DNA (partial): TGTGCCAGCAGCTCCGGGACAGGGGGATACACTGAA. This translates into CASSSGTGGYTE. The full CDR3 sequence reads CASSSGTGGYTEAFF.

By frequency, this clone registers medium-sized (0.01 to 0.1%). The CDR3 end is not reached by the read, which stops 3 residues before it; the germline J gene fills it in. This chain connects TRBV12-3 or TRBV12-4 to TRBJ1-5; 8 bases align to TRBD1. V shed 6 bases, J shed 6 bases, and the junction held 10 bases outside the gene matches. CDR3 length: 15 residues. The sequenced CDR3 bases are TGTGCCAGCAGCCAGACGGACAGGGTGGGTCAGCCC. Residues: CASSQTDRVGQP. The complete CDR3 protein is CASSQTDRVGQPQHF.

Frequency places this clone as medium-sized. The read terminates 3 residues before the CDR3 end, so the remaining end is supplied by the germline J gene. The rearrangement joins TRBV7-2 to TRBJ2-3; 7 nucleotides line up with TRBD2. The V gene's germline CDR1 is SGHTA and CDR2 FQGNSA. This CDR3 has 15 amino acids. The trim removed 2 bases at V and 0 bases at J, leaving 2 bases unmatched. CDR3 residues: CASSLTGGSTDTQYF. CDR3 bases read: TGTGCCAGCAGCTTAACGGGGGGTAGCACAGATACG.

This clone ranks as medium-sized in terms of frequency. The read comes to an end 3 residues before the CDR3 does, leaving the germline J gene to fill in the end. The chain joins TRBV7-9 to TRBJ2-3, with 11 bases lining up with TRBD2. Trimming at V came to 4 bases and at J to 6 bases, leaving 6 bases not matched to a gene. The CDR3 is 15 residues long. Germline lookup yields CDR1 SEHNR and CDR2 FQNEAQ (reference sequence). The DNA read from the CDR3 is TGTGCCAGCAGCTCCCTAGCGGGGGGCGCCGATACG. Its translation is CASSSLAGGADT. The complete CDR3 protein is CASSSLAGGADTQYF.

Measured by frequency, this clone is medium-sized. The read gets to within 3 residues of the CDR3 end, and the germline J gene fills in the rest. This chain uses TRBV19 with TRBJ2-2; TRBD1 matches at 9 bases. Trimming at V came to 5 bases and at J to 7 bases, leaving 8 bases not matched to a gene. The germline V gene encodes CDR1 LNHDA and CDR2 SQIVND (reference sequence). The CDR3 totals 15 residues. The CDR3 loop is CASSSTGGAVGELFF. The CDR3 DNA, read in part, is TGTGCCAGTAGTTCAACAGGGGGCGCGGTCGGGGAG.

This clone registers medium-sized (0.01 to 0.1%) by frequency. The CDR3 end falls 3 residues outside the read, so it is completed with the germline J gene. The chain recombines TRBV6-1 with TRBJ1-6; D remains unclear. Germline CDR1 reads MNHNS; CDR2 reads SASEGT. V was shortened by 2 bases and J by 6 bases, with 5 bases between the two germline ends. This CDR3 spans 13 amino acids. Partial CDR3 DNA: TGTGCCAGCAGTGAATACTCTAATTCACCC. Translating it yields CASSEYSNSP. The CDR3 in full is CASSEYSNSPLHF.

This clone shows up as large (0.1 to 1%) by frequency. The sequenced fragment ends 3 residues before the CDR3 boundary, so the rest is inferred from the germline J gene. V usage is TRBV7-6 and J usage is TRBJ1-1, with D perhaps matching TRBD1 (5 bases). Deletions cut 5 bases from V and 5 bases from J, with 12 bases between. Per germline, CDR1 SGHVS and CDR2 FNYEAQ. The CDR3 is 13 amino acids. CDR3 DNA, as far as it was read: TGTGCCAGCAGCCAGGGAAGAGATACTGAA. It specifies CASSQGRDTE. The whole CDR3 region reads CASSQGRDTEAFF. Drawing the rest from reference TRBV7-6 and TRBJ1-1, the complete variable domain is GAGVSQSPRYKVTKRGQDVALRCDPISGHVSLYWYRQALGQGPEFLTYFNYEAQQDKSGLPNDRFSAERPEGSISTLTIQRTEQRDSAMYRCASSQGRDTEAFFGQGTRLTVV.

This clone is labeled medium-sized (0.01 to 0.1%) based on frequency. The read stops 3 residues short of the end of the CDR3; the missing end is completed from the germline J gene. The chain is built from TRBV29-1 and TRBJ2-1; D uncertain. Germline V gives CDR1 SQVTM, CDR2 ANQGSEA. V dropped 4 bases and J dropped 2 bases, with 9 bases sitting between them. The CDR3 is made up of 13 amino acids. The CDR3 reads CSVGQAPYNEQFF. CDR3 bases read: TGCAGCGTTGGTCAGGCGCCCTACAATGAG.

This clone counts as medium-sized (0.01 to 0.1%) by frequency. The CDR3 goes on 3 residues after the read ends, and that part is filled in from the germline J gene. The chain couples TRBV28 to TRBJ2-3; D perhaps matches TRBD2 (6 bases). CDR3 length equals 15 residues. Germline loops: CDR1 MDHEN, CDR2 SYDVKM. Trimming stripped 5 bases from V and 1 base from J, with 13 bases between. This chain's CDR3 is CASSVPGLRTDTQYF. CDR3 bases read: TGTGCCAGCAGTGTACCGGGACTCCGCACAGATACG. The full variable domain, rest sourced from reference TRBV28 and TRBJ2-3, is DVKVTQSSRYLVKRTGEKVFLECVQDMDHENMFWYRQDPGLGLRLIYFSYDVKMKEKGDIPEGYSVSREKKERFSLILESASTNQTSMYLCASSVPGLRTDTQYFGPGTRLTVL.

This clone shows up as medium-sized by frequency. The junction differs from germline at one of its ends, possibly a read error. The read falls 3 residues short of the CDR3 end, and the missing part is taken from the germline J gene. This chain uses TRBV4-2 with TRBJ2-1, with D unclear. Germline assignment: CDR1 LGHNA and CDR2 YNFKEQ. This CDR3 is 15 amino acids long. The CDR3 reads CASSHIISSYNEQFF. The covered CDR3 bases are TGCGCCAGCAGCCACATAATTAGCTCCTACAATGAG.

Considering frequency, this clone is medium-sized. The read ends 3 residues shy of where the CDR3 ends; the end is completed using the germline J gene. The chain links TRBV6-2 or TRBV6-3 to TRBJ2-5, with TRBD1 as a possible D gene (6 bases). This CDR3 is built from 13 residues. Germline-derived CDR1 and CDR2 are MNHEY and SVGEGT. V was trimmed by 4 bases and J by 4 bases, leaving 10 bases between them. CDR3: CASSWGRRETQYF. CDR3 DNA (partial): TGTGCCAGCAGTTGGGGGCGCAGAGAGACC.

This clone is medium-sized (0.01 to 0.1%) by frequency. Read data end 3 residues before the CDR3 end; the end is taken from the germline J gene. The chain uses TRBV11-3 and TRBJ1-1; the match to TRBD1 covers 8 bases. With V trimmed by 4 bases and J by 4 bases, 8 bases remained unmatched. CDR1 SGHNT and CDR2 YENEEA come from the germline V gene. The CDR3 length is 15 residues. The CDR3: CASSSDREGGTEAFF. The covered CDR3 bases are TGTGCCAGCAGCTCGGACAGGGAGGGTGGCACTGAA.

This clone is medium-sized by frequency. Coverage ceases 3 residues before the CDR3 finishes, and the germline J gene fills in the end. The rearrangement joins TRBV2 to TRBJ1-5, with 7 nucleotides matching TRBD1. CDR1 and CDR2 (germline): SNHLY, FYNNEI. This CDR3 region has 15 residues. Trimming removed 7 bases from V and 1 base from J; junction bases left unmatched: 7. The CDR3 bases that were read are TGTGCCAGCAAAACCCAGGGGGGAAGCAATCAGCCC. Protein: CASKTQGGSNQP. The CDR3 reads in full as CASKTQGGSNQPQHF. The variable domain in full, completed from reference TRBV2 and TRBJ1-5, reads EPEVTQTPSHQVTQMGQEVILRCVPISNHLYFYWYRQILGQKVEFLVSFYNNEISEKSEIFDDQFSVERPDGSNFTLKIRSTKLEDSAMYFCASKTQGGSNQPQHFGDGTRLSIL.

As for this clone: The CDR3 end is not reached by the read, which stops 3 residues before it; the germline J gene fills it in. V and J are TRBV20-1 and TRBJ2-3; 13 nucleotides align to TRBD2. V gave up 5 bases and J gave up 6 bases; unmatched junction bases: 14. The CDR3 is made up of 17 amino acids. From germline, CDR1 is DFQATT and CDR2 SNEGSKA (reference sequence). Partial CDR3 DNA: TGCAGTGCTCTTACTAGCGGGGGGGCCTCAGTAACGGATACG. It is translated as CSALTSGGASVTDT. The entire CDR3 is CSALTSGGASVTDTQYF.

Considering frequency, this clone is medium-sized (0.01 to 0.1%). The read terminates 3 residues before the CDR3 end, so the remaining end is supplied by the germline J gene. The chain uses TRBV4-1 and TRBJ1-3; TRBD1 aligns across 8 bases. The germline CDR1 and CDR2 sequences are MGHRA and YSYEKL. This CDR3 has 15 residues. The V gene end was trimmed by 0 bases and the J gene end by 3 bases; junction bases not matched to a gene: 1. The CDR3 region is CASSQDRGRGNTIYF. The CDR3 bases that were read are TGCGCCAGCAGCCAAGACAGGGGGCGTGGAAACACC.

Concerning this clone: The read falls 3 residues short of the CDR3 end, and the missing part is taken from the germline J gene. The rearrangement links TRBV10-1 to TRBJ2-1; TRBD2 matches 12 bases. The CDR3 runs 14 residues. Trimming removed 3 bases from V and 8 bases from J; junction bases left unmatched: 2. Germline assignment: CDR1 WNHNN and CDR2 SYGVQD (reference sequence). CDR3 DNA (partial): TGCGCCAGCAGTGAAGGACTAGCGGGGTATGAG. Protein: CASSEGLAGYE. The whole CDR3 protein reads CASSEGLAGYEQFF.

Judged by frequency, this clone is large. The CDR3 extends 3 residues past the end of the read, so its final part is completed from the germline J gene. This sequence joins TRBV5-5 and TRBJ2-7, with D perhaps TRBD1 (6 bases). Trimming cost V 1 base and J 0 bases, with 11 bases left between them. The CDR3 length is 15 residues. The V gene's germline CDR1 is SGHKS and CDR2 YYEKEE (reference sequence). The CDR3: CASSLFQGSSYEQYF. Partial CDR3 DNA: TGTGCCAGCAGCTTGTTCCAGGGGAGCTCCTACGAG. The full variable domain, in which reference TRBV5-5 and TRBJ2-7 provide the parts outside the CDR3, is DAGVTQSPTHLIKTRGQQVTLRCSPISGHKSVSWYQQVLGQGPQFIFQYYEKEERGRGNFPDRFSARQFPNYSSELNVNALLLGDSALYLCASSLFQGSSYEQYFGPGTRLTVT.

By frequency, this clone is medium-sized (0.01 to 0.1%). The read stops 3 residues short of the end of the CDR3; the missing end is completed from the germline J gene. The chain joins TRBV9 to TRBJ2-1; D may be TRBD1 (5 bases). The CDR3 runs 17 residues. Looked up from germline, CDR1 is SGDLS and CDR2 is YYNGEE. V shed 4 bases and J shed 5 bases, with 22 bases lying between them. This CDR3 reads CASSPLMGPTGHNEQFF. The CDR3 DNA, read in part, is TGTGCCAGCAGCCCCCTCATGGGCCCCACAGGCCACAATGAG.

This clone counts as large by frequency. Coverage ceases 3 residues before the CDR3 finishes, and the germline J gene fills in the end. V gene TRBV12-3 or TRBV12-4 combines with J gene TRBJ2-3; 7 bases are a match to TRBD1. Germline trimming cut 3 bases from V and 6 bases from J; bases unmatched to any gene: 3. This CDR3 contains 13 residues. CDR3 in amino acids: CASSLGTADTQYF. Partial CDR3 DNA: TGTGCCAGCAGTTTGGGGACAGCGGATACG.

This clone counts as medium-sized (0.01 to 0.1%) by frequency. The sequence runs out 3 residues before the end of the CDR3; the remainder is reconstructed from the germline J gene. V usage is TRBV18 and J usage is TRBJ1-3; possibly TRBD1 for D (5 bases). This CDR3 is built from 14 residues. The germline V gene has CDR1 KGHSH and CDR2 LQKENI. V gave up 3 bases and J gave up 2 bases, with 8 bases separating them. The CDR3 DNA, read in part, is TGTGCCAGCTCACCGGGCAGGGCTGGAAACACC. Its protein is CASSPGRAGNT. The entire CDR3 protein is CASSPGRAGNTIYF.

This clone shows up as medium-sized by frequency. The read halts 3 residues ahead of the CDR3 end, with the missing end drawn from the germline J gene. This chain joins TRBV19 and TRBJ2-7; perhaps TRBD1 as D (5 bases). V lost 3 bases and J lost 0, with 12 bases in between. The CDR3 runs to 15 residues. Germline V CDR1 and CDR2: LNHDA, SQIVND (reference sequence). The CDR3 reads CASSMRQTSSYEQYF. CDR3 DNA (partial): TGTGCCAGTAGTATGAGACAGACCAGCTCCTACGAG.

Note on this clone: From the germline J gene comes the end of the CDR3, since the read stops 3 residues before it. The V gene is TRBV25-1, the J gene TRBJ2-3; D is ambiguous. Germline loops: CDR1 MGHDK, CDR2 SYGVNS. The CDR3 is made up of 11 amino acids. Between the trimmed V and J ends, which lost 8 bases and 6 bases, there was a span of 9 bases. The CDR3 DNA, read in part, is TGTGCCAGCGGGCCCCTGGATACG. As protein: CASGPLDT. In full, the CDR3 is CASGPLDTQYF.

Its frequency marks this clone as medium-sized. The missing CDR3 end, 3 residues past where the read stops, is filled in from the germline J gene. The chain combines TRBV9 with TRBJ1-6; D possibly corresponds to TRBD1 (5 bases). Deletions cut 4 bases from V and 6 bases from J, with 14 bases between. CDR1 and CDR2 from the germline V gene are SGDLS and YYNGEE. The CDR3 covers 15 residues. The part of the CDR3 DNA that was read is TGTGCCAGCAGCTCAGGGAGCTACGCTAATTCACCC. It encodes CASSSGSYANSP. The full CDR3 protein is CASSSGSYANSPLHF.

This clone is labeled large (0.1 to 1%) based on frequency. The sequenced fragment ends 3 residues before the CDR3 boundary, so the rest is inferred from the germline J gene. The chain has TRBV5-1 and TRBJ2-6; D is unresolved. V was cut by 0 bases and J by 1 base, with 11 bases left in between. Germline V gene lookup returns CDR1 SGHRS and CDR2 YFSETQ. The CDR3 runs to 17 residues. The CDR3 DNA, read in part, is TGCGCCAGCAGCTTGGATGCCTTAGGGTCTGGGGCCAACGTC. The encoded protein is CASSLDALGSGANV. The whole CDR3 reads CASSLDALGSGANVLTF.

For this clone: The sequenced fragment ends 3 residues before the CDR3 boundary, so the rest is inferred from the germline J gene. The J gene is TRBJ2-7, the V gene TRBV19; 7 nucleotides match TRBD1. Losses at the gene ends were 3 bases for V and 0 bases for J; bases not matched to a gene: 5. Germline values: CDR1 LNHDA, CDR2 SQIVND (reference sequence). The CDR3 runs to 15 residues. The CDR3 region is CASSMGQTSSYEQYF. The CDR3 bases that were read are TGTGCCAGTAGTATGGGACAGACCAGCTCCTACGAG.